This T cell receptor (beta chain) was obtained from a study of blood T cell repertoires in COVID-19. The overall study: The United States, Italy and Spain were the sources of the acute and convalescent COVID-19 samples. PBMCs, B-cell-depleted T cells, or T cells provided the cDNA or gDNA that made up the material.

In the original analysis: Estimates of nucleated cell counts were drawn from the amplification of reference gene primers. TCRdb keeps only in-frame clones here, not all; method: immunoSEQ multiplex PCR. V, J and clone size were drawn from that table, and D and trimming were deduced from the DNA. The sample yields some 200,000 clones, nearly 80% seen once. The length of the CDR3 is 13 residues. The V and J ends lost 1 base and 5 bases, in that order; junction bases with no gene match: 1. Germline V lookup: CDR1 MNHEY, CDR2 SVGAGI. This clone appeared once. The specimen sequenced was peripheral blood. This sequence was found in a woman in her 70s with acute or convalescent COVID-19. The V and J genes are TRBV6-5 and TRBJ2-5; 7 nucleotides match TRBD2. The chain's CDR3 is CASSYLAGETQYF. The CDR3 coding sequence is TGTGCCAGCAGTTACTTAGCGGGCGAGACCCAGTACTTC.